This TCR beta chain was identified during a study of post-analysis software for immune sequencing data. Study information: Included courses were relapsing-remitting and secondary progressive multiple sclerosis; progressive-relapsing multiple sclerosis was also included.

This CDR3 region has 17 residues. General study points: TRBV5-6, TRBV5-1 and TRBV20-1 belonged to a set of roughly 5 TRBV segments that were more frequent in patients than controls. Compared against controls, patients with multiple sclerosis displayed significantly lower normalized Chao1 diversity.

This clonotype has more than one count but fewer than ten. What it binds is unknown. Unique molecular identifiers tagged the TCR beta cDNA libraries. Each CDR3 protein gets one entry after TCRdb re-called the PCR reads with MiXCR. Of roughly 600,000 distinct CDR3 sequences listed, around 44% are singletons. This clonotype was sampled from a girl between 5 and 17 years old with multiple sclerosis. Sequenced material: blood. The V gene is TRBV12-3 or TRBV12-4, the J gene TRBJ2-5, with unresolved D. The tail of the sequence fits TRBJ2-7 better, so the J call may be wrong. Written as DNA, the CDR3 is TGTGCCAGCAGTGCCGCGCTACCGAGGTCTCGGCTCGGCGAGCAGTACTTC. This encodes CASSAALPRSRLGEQYF.